The clone carrying this TCR beta chain came up a few times. These data originate in a study of blood T cell repertoires in COVID-19. Study overall: Acute and convalescent COVID-19 samples came from the United States, Italy and Spain. T cells, B-cell-depleted T cells, or PBMCs provided the cDNA or gDNA that served as material.

Germline assignment: CDR1 MNHEY and CDR2 SVGAGI. After removal of 8 bases from V and 4 bases from J, the junction contained 8 bases not matched to a gene. The CDR3 has 15 residues. In the authors' methods: Amplification with reference gene primers provided the estimates of nucleated cell counts. Sequencing was performed with immunoSEQ multiplex PCR; in TCRdb, only in-frame clones are kept and a portion is missing. V and J calls and clone size are as listed in that table; D and trimming were resolved from the DNA. The sample yields about 120,000 clones, over 60% seen once. Sequenced material: peripheral blood. This rearrangement joins TRBV6-5 to TRBJ1-1, with TRBD1 identical over 12 bases. This receptor was obtained from an older woman with acute or convalescent COVID-19. This CDR3 is CASRDRGRGATEAFF. The CDR3 region has the DNA TGTGCCAGCCGGGACAGGGGGCGAGGGGCCACTGAAGCTTTCTTT.